This T cell receptor beta chain was sequenced during a study of blood T cell repertoires in COVID-19. Study background: PBMCs, B-cell-depleted T cells, or T cells were the source of the cDNA or gDNA that made up the material.

Some clones are missing from TCRdb's copy, which holds only in-frame ones; the method was immunoSEQ multiplex PCR. This sample has 300,000 to 500,000 clones, with nearly 90% found just once. Germline values: CDR1 SGHRS, CDR2 YFSETQ. Between the trimmed V and J ends, which lost 5 bases and 0 bases, there was a span of 11 bases. This CDR3 has 15 residues. Participants came from fewer than 25 US areas, aged roughly 18 to 95 years. The receptor was derived from a woman aged 35 to 49 with acute COVID-19. The V and J genes are TRBV5-1 and TRBJ2-2, with D tentatively TRBD1 (6 bases). The specimen was PBMCs or T cells enriched from blood (not recorded which). CDR3 sequence: CASRVAGANTGELFF. The CDR3 DNA reads TGCGCCAGCAGGGTGGCAGGGGCGAACACCGGGGAGCTGTTTTTT.